The rows below give T cell receptor beta chains drawn from one sample of a study of OX40 agonist ivuxolimab in advanced cancers. The data were produced by immunoSEQ multiplex PCR, yet TCRdb's version contains in-frame clones alone and is incomplete. The sample lists about 55,000 clones, roughly 80% seen once, with about 3.9% in the top ten. The sequences come from CD4+ or CD8+ T cells sorted from blood, collected in a trial of the OX40 agonist ivuxolimab. The source of these receptors is an adult with an advanced solid tumor such as melanoma, head and neck, liver or kidney cancer. Both conserved end residues are part of each CDR3. A D gene is named only where the DNA matches it firmly. Size tells how often a clone was seen (once, few, many) or the class of an expanded clone, and some rows leave it out.

j_gene: TRBJ2-1
len: 14
v_gene: TRBV10-3
abundance: -
d_gene: TRBD1
CDR3aa: CAIRTGTGDNEQFF
CDR3nt: TGTGCCATCAGGACCGGGACAGGGGACAATGAGCAGTTCTTC

j_gene: TRBJ1-4
len: 13
v_gene: TRBV19
abundance: once
d_gene: -
CDR3aa: CASSIEINEKLFF
CDR3nt: TGTGCCAGTAGTATAGAGATAAATGAAAAACTGTTTTTT

j_gene: TRBJ1-1
len: 16
v_gene: TRBV6-5
abundance: -
d_gene: TRBD1
CDR3aa: CASRYGQARGNTEAFF
CDR3nt: TGTGCCAGCAGATACGGACAGGCCAGGGGGAACACTGAAGCTTTCTTT

j_gene: TRBJ1-2
len: 15
v_gene: TRBV10-3
abundance: few
d_gene: TRBD1
CDR3aa: CAISPGQGGDYGYTF
CDR3nt: TGTGCCATCAGTCCCGGACAGGGAGGAGACTATGGCTACACCTTC

j_gene: TRBJ2-2
len: 15
v_gene: TRBV9
abundance: few
d_gene: TRBD2
CDR3aa: CASSVGGGVTGELFF
CDR3nt: TGTGCCAGCAGCGTAGGCGGGGGGGTCACCGGGGAGCTGTTTTTT

j_gene: TRBJ1-4
len: 13
v_gene: TRBV7-2
abundance: -
d_gene: TRBD1
CDR3aa: CASSQDREDKLFF
CDR3nt: TGTGCCAGCAGCCAGGACAGGGAAGACAAACTGTTTTTT

j_gene: TRBJ1-5
len: 16
v_gene: TRBV5-4
abundance: -
d_gene: -
CDR3aa: CASSLGVGRGNQPQHF
CDR3nt: TGTGCCAGCAGCTTGGGAGTCGGACGGGGGAATCAGCCCCAGCATTTT

j_gene: TRBJ2-5
len: 16
v_gene: TRBV11-2
abundance: few
d_gene: TRBD2
CDR3aa: CASSGRLAGGLETQYF
CDR3nt: TGTGCCAGCAGCGGACGACTAGCGGGGGGGCTGGAGACCCAGTACTTC

j_gene: TRBJ2-4
len: 17
v_gene: TRBV18
abundance: -
d_gene: TRBD2
CDR3aa: CASSPPDSGGAKNIQYF
CDR3nt: TGTGCCAGCTCACCACCGGACAGCGGGGGGGCCAAAAACATTCAGTACTTC

j_gene: TRBJ2-3
len: 15
v_gene: TRBV30
abundance: few
d_gene: TRBD2
CDR3aa: CAWGPGLADTDTQYF
CDR3nt: TGTGCCTGGGGTCCGGGACTAGCGGACACAGATACGCAGTATTTT

j_gene: TRBJ2-7
len: 15
v_gene: TRBV14
abundance: -
d_gene: -
CDR3aa: CASSRDRLPPYEQYF
CDR3nt: TGTGCCAGCAGCCGGGACCGCTTACCCCCCTACGAGCAGTACTTC

j_gene: TRBJ1-5
len: 14
v_gene: TRBV19
abundance: -
d_gene: -
CDR3aa: CASSMWASNQPQHF
CDR3nt: TGTGCCAGTAGTATGTGGGCCTCAAATCAGCCCCAGCATTTT

j_gene: TRBJ2-7
len: 12
v_gene: TRBV28
abundance: -
d_gene: -
CDR3aa: CASSYRLGEQYF
CDR3nt: TGTGCCAGCAGTTACAGGTTGGGCGAGCAGTACTTC

j_gene: TRBJ2-7
len: 15
v_gene: TRBV5-5
abundance: large
d_gene: -
CDR3aa: CASSFMPAGDYEQYF
CDR3nt: TGTGCCAGCAGCTTCATGCCAGCAGGAGACTACGAGCAGTACTTC

j_gene: TRBJ2-3
len: 15
v_gene: TRBV10-3
abundance: -
d_gene: -
CDR3aa: CAIYSGQGITDTQYF
CDR3nt: TGTGCCATCTATTCTGGGCAGGGGATCACAGATACACAGTATTTT

j_gene: TRBJ2-3
len: 11
v_gene: TRBV29-1
abundance: -
d_gene: -
CDR3aa: CSALFADTQYF
CDR3nt: TGCAGCGCCCTATTCGCAGATACGCAGTATTTT

j_gene: TRBJ2-5
len: 13
v_gene: TRBV5-1
abundance: -
d_gene: -
CDR3aa: CASSEGTFETQYF
CDR3nt: TGCGCCAGCAGTGAGGGGACGTTTGAGACCCAGTACTTC

j_gene: TRBJ2-2
len: 11
v_gene: TRBV2
abundance: -
d_gene: -
CDR3aa: CASSEDGELFF
CDR3nt: TGTGCCAGCAGTGAGGACGGGGAGCTGTTTTTT

j_gene: TRBJ2-1
len: 19
v_gene: TRBV4-1
abundance: -
d_gene: TRBD2
CDR3aa: CASSKEPGLAGPSNNEQFF
CDR3nt: TGCGCCAGCAGCAAAGAACCGGGACTAGCGGGGCCTTCGAACAATGAGCAGTTCTTC